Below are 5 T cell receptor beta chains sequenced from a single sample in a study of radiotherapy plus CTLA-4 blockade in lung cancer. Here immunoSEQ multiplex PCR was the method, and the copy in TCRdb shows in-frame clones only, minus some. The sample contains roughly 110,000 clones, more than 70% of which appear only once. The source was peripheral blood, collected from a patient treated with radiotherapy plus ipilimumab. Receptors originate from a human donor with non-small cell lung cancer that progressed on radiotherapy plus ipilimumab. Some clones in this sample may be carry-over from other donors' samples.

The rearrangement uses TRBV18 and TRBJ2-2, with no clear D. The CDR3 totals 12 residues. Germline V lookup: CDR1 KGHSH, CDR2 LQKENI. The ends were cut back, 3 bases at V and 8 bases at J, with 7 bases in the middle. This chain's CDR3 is CASSPTSGELFF. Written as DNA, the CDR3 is TGTGCCAGCTCACCGACAAGTGGGGAGCTGTTTTTT.

The CDR3 reads CASRDLAGAGETQYF. Here the CDR3 DNA reads TGTGCCAGCAGGGATCTAGCGGGGGCTGGAGAGACCCAGTACTTC. The V call is TRBV6-5, the J call TRBJ2-5; 10 bases are a match to TRBD2. The V gene end was trimmed by 6 bases and the J gene end by 4 bases; junction bases not matched to a gene: 8. Germline lookup yields CDR1 MNHEY and CDR2 SVGAGI. CDR3 length equals 15 residues.

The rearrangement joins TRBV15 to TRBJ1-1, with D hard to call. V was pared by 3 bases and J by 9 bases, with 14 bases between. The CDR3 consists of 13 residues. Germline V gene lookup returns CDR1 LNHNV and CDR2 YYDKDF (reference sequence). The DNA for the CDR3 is TGTGCCACCAGCAGGGAGATAAATGAAAAAGCTTTCTTT. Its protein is CATSREINEKAFF.

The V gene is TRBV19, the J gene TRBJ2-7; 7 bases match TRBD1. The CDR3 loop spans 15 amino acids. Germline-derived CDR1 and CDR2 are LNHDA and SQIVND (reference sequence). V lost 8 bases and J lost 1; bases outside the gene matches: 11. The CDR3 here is CASRGTAVPSYEQYF. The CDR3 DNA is TGTGCCAGTCGAGGGACAGCCGTCCCTTCCTACGAGCAGTACTTC.

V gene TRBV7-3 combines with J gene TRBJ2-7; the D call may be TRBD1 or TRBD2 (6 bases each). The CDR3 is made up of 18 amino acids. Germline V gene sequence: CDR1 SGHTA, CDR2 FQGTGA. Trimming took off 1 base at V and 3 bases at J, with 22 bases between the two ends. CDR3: CASSLIYFPDGGNYEQYF. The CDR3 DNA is TGTGCCAGCAGCTTAATTTATTTTCCAGACGGGGGCAACTACGAGCAGTACTTC.